The 2 T cell receptor beta chains in this list originate from one sample, sequenced in a study of identical twins. TCRdb itself ran the 5' RACE reads through MiXCR, one entry per CDR3 protein. Here the sample spans under 1 million distinct CDR3 sequences, 9% to 15% being singletons. These same records also appear under a second study, on yellow fever vaccine responses in identical twins.

Sequencing was done on a sample of PBMCs. The receptors originated from a woman aged 18-29 years in good health.

This clonotype was seen a few times. V is TRBV7-2 and J is TRBJ2-3; 11 bases map to TRBD2. Germline CDR1 SGHTA, CDR2 FQGNSA. V lost 1 base and J lost 3; bases outside the gene matches: 6. The CDR3 has 17 residues. CDR3 region: CASSLGLTSGVTDTQYF. The CDR3 DNA sequence: TGTGCCAGCAGCTTAGGCCTGACTAGCGGGGTGACAGATACGCAGTATTTT. Supplemented by reference TRBV7-2 and TRBJ2-3, the full variable domain reads GAGVSQSPSNKVTEKGKDVELRCDPISGHTALYWYRQSLGQGLEFLIYFQGNSAPDKSGLPSDRFSAERTGGSVSTLTIQRTQQEDSAVYLCASSLGLTSGVTDTQYFGPGTRLTVL.

A few counts support this clonotype. This chain uses TRBV29-1 with TRBJ1-4; D may be TRBD1 (6 bases). This CDR3 has 11 residues. V lost 7 bases to trimming and J lost 8 bases, with 11 bases between them. Germline V lookup: CDR1 SQVTM, CDR2 ANQGSEA. The CDR3 DNA follows: TGCAGCGGGCGAAGGGGGGAAAAACTGTTTTTT. Translated, it gives CSGRRGEKLFF.